A single sample is the source of the 22 T cell receptor beta chains below, sequenced in a study of T-cell reconstitution after alpha-beta-depleted transplantation in children. Unique molecular identifiers featured in how the TCRbeta library was prepared. MiXCR, applied by TCRdb to the PCR reads, yields one record per CDR3 protein. The repertoire holds roughly 98,000 distinct CDR3 sequences, with around 15% as singletons. The material sequenced was PBMCs, mostly from graft donor cells, taken 180 days after TCRalphabeta/CD19-depleted stem cell transplant. Receptor source: a male patient aged 2 to 9 who had a stem cell transplant for acute lymphoblastic leukemia, so the T cells may come from the graft donor.

This clonotype was counted a few times. The rearrangement joins TRBV10-3 to TRBJ2-7, with TRBD2 as a possible D gene (6 bases). Trimming shortened V by 4 bases and J by 3 bases, and 10 bases separated the two germline ends. The CDR3 has 13 residues. Germline CDR1 reads ENHRY; CDR2 reads SYGVKD. The CDR3: CAISGAGNYEQYF. Written as DNA, the CDR3 is TGTGCCATCAGTGGGGCGGGGAACTACGAGCAGTACTTC.

This clonotype was counted a few times. V usage is TRBV20-1 and J usage is TRBJ2-1, with D possibly called TRBD1 or TRBD2 (5 bases each). The germline V and J ends were trimmed by 3 bases and 9 bases, with 9 bases remaining between them. The CDR3 spans 11 residues. Looked up from germline, CDR1 is DFQATT and CDR2 is SNEGSKA (reference sequence). Written as DNA, the CDR3 is TGCAGTGCTAGGCTGAGGGGTGAGCAGTTCTTC. Translating it yields CSARLRGEQFF.

The table lists this clonotype with a few counts. V gene TRBV7-2 combines with J gene TRBJ1-1; D remains unclear. This CDR3 contains 12 residues. Trimming took off 0 bases at V and 11 bases at J, with 10 bases between the two ends. CDR1 and CDR2 (germline): SGHTA, FQGNSA. The CDR3 nucleotides read TGTGCCAGCAGCTTAGCTTTTCAAGGGGCTTTCTTT. Translating it yields CASSLAFQGAFF. The full variable domain, completed using reference TRBV7-2 and TRBJ1-1, is GAGVSQSPSNKVTEKGKDVELRCDPISGHTALYWYRQSLGQGLEFLIYFQGNSAPDKSGLPSDRFSAERTGGSVSTLTIQRTQQEDSAVYLCASSLAFQGAFFGQGTRLTVV.

This clonotype has at least ten counts. This chain uses TRBV7-6 with TRBJ2-2, with D possibly matching TRBD2 (6 bases). CDR3 size: 18 residues. Germline V gives CDR1 SGHVS, CDR2 FNYEAQ. The V end lost 5 bases, the J end lost 2 bases, and 21 bases lay between the germline ends. The CDR3 loop reads CASSLKIRDSYNTGELFF. The CDR3 DNA is TGTGCCAGCAGCCTAAAGATCCGGGACTCTTATAACACCGGGGAGCTGTTTTTT.

The chain carries TRBV5-1 and TRBJ1-4; D is undetermined. The CDR3 runs to 14 residues. Trimming removed 0 bases at V and 8 bases at J, with 11 bases between. The V gene's germline CDR1 is SGHRS and CDR2 YFSETQ. The DNA for the CDR3 is TGCGCCAGCAGCTTGGCGGCCGGAGAGGAAAAACTGTTTTTT. Encoded protein: CASSLAAGEEKLFF.

This clonotype is a singleton in its sample. This chain connects TRBV14 to TRBJ1-1; possible D gene TRBD1, 5 bases. This CDR3 is built from 11 residues. Trimming cost V 0 bases and J 14 bases, with 10 bases left between them. CDR1 and CDR2 from the germline V gene are SGHDN and FVKESK. The CDR3 DNA follows: TGTGCCAGCAGCCAAGACTACAGGACGTTCTTT. This encodes CASSQDYRTFF.

A remark on this clonotype: Being one base from a much bigger clone, this may be a read error. V is TRBV12-3 or TRBV12-4 and J is TRBJ1-1; no reliable D call. The V gene lost 3 bases and the J gene lost 3 bases, with 2 bases spanning the gap. The CDR3 loop spans 11 amino acids. CDR3 sequence: CASSLYTEAFF. The CDR3 coding sequence is TGTGCCAGCAGTTTGTACACTGAAGCTTTCTTT.

This clonotype was detected ten times or more. The chain joins TRBV27 to TRBJ2-7; possible D gene TRBD2, 6 bases. The germline gives CDR1 MNHEY, CDR2 SMNVEV (reference sequence). Trimming shortened V by 8 bases and J by 0 bases, and 11 bases separated the two germline ends. The CDR3 covers 13 residues. The chain's CDR3 is CASGDGSSYEQYF. In DNA form, the CDR3 reads TGTGCCAGCGGCGACGGGAGCTCCTACGAGCAGTACTTC.

The sample holds many counts of this clonotype. CDR3 coding DNA: TGTGCCAGCAGTTTCCGTGGGGTCGTCGACGAGCAGTACTTC. As protein: CASSFRGVVDEQYF. This chain joins TRBV12-3 or TRBV12-4 and TRBJ2-7; D uncertain. The CDR3 sequence is 14 residues long. V lost 3 bases and J lost 5, with 14 bases in between.

V usage is TRBV7-9 and J usage is TRBJ2-7; D remains unclear. Trimming took off 1 base at V and 0 bases at J, with 7 bases between the two ends. The CDR3 sequence is 14 residues long. Germline-derived CDR1 and CDR2 are SEHNR and FQNEAQ (reference sequence). The CDR3 region is CASSLDSPSYEQYF. The DNA for the CDR3 is TGTGCCAGCAGCTTAGACAGCCCCTCCTACGAGCAGTACTTC.

This rearrangement joins TRBV27 to TRBJ2-1; 9 bases map to TRBD1. V was clipped by 5 bases and J by 6 bases; unmatched bases: 8. CDR1 is MNHEY and CDR2 is SMNVEV in the germline V gene (reference sequence). The CDR3 loop spans 15 amino acids. The CDR3 DNA sequence: TGTGCCAGCAGTGCCGGACAGGGGAGCTCCAATGAGCAGTTCTTC. Translating it yields CASSAGQGSSNEQFF.

Many counts were recorded for this clonotype. V usage is TRBV6-2 or TRBV6-3 and J usage is TRBJ2-1; D is possibly TRBD2 (7 bases). Germline lookup yields CDR1 MNHEY and CDR2 SVGEGT. V lost 7 bases and J lost 8, with 27 bases in between. This CDR3 comprises 17 residues. The CDR3 sequence: CASTSGRGAEAQHEQFF. The CDR3 DNA follows: TGTGCCAGCACCTCCGGTCGGGGGGCGGAGGCCCAGCATGAGCAGTTCTTC.

The chain links TRBV6-1 to TRBJ2-3; 8 nucleotides agree with TRBD2. Germline values: CDR1 MNHNS, CDR2 SASEGT. The length of the CDR3 is 15 residues. Trimming at V came to 5 bases and at J to 3 bases, leaving 7 bases not matched to a gene. The CDR3 reads CASSPSGGLTDTQYF. Here the CDR3 DNA reads TGTGCCAGCAGTCCTTCGGGGGGGCTTACAGATACGCAGTATTTT.

The CDR3 nucleotides read TGTGCCTGGAGTGTACTTTTCGAGACAGGGGGGACCGGGGAGCTGTTTTTT. Translated, it gives CAWSVLFETGGTGELFF. V gene TRBV30 combines with J gene TRBJ2-2; 9 nucleotides match TRBD1. V lost 0 bases to trimming and J lost 5 bases; unmatched junction nucleotides: 10. Germline V gene data show CDR1 as GTSNPN and CDR2 as SVGIG (reference sequence). The CDR3 spans 17 residues.

The V and J genes are TRBV9 and TRBJ1-1; D call uncertain. Germline-derived CDR1 and CDR2 are SGDLS and YYNGEE. V lost 8 bases, J lost 0 bases, and 11 bases lay in between. The CDR3 sequence is 13 residues long. The CDR3 DNA reads TGTGCCAGTAGCCGCGATTTGAACACTGAAGCTTTCTTT. As protein: CASSRDLNTEAFF.

V and J are TRBV5-5 and TRBJ2-5; 10 positions match TRBD1. This CDR3 is built from 15 residues. Germline V gene sequence: CDR1 SGHKS, CDR2 YYEKEE (reference sequence). The ends lost 4 bases at V and 5 bases at J; junction bases unmatched: 8. CDR3 sequence reads: CASSPDRGRGETQYF. The CDR3 region has the DNA TGTGCCAGCAGCCCAGACAGGGGGCGCGGGGAGACCCAGTACTTC. The variable domain in full, with the rest retrieved from reference TRBV5-5 and TRBJ2-5, is DAGVTQSPTHLIKTRGQQVTLRCSPISGHKSVSWYQQVLGQGPQFIFQYYEKEERGRGNFPDRFSARQFPNYSSELNVNALLLGDSALYLCASSPDRGRGETQYFGPGTRLLVL.

This clonotype was counted ten times or more. V is TRBV27 and J is TRBJ2-1; D possibly uses TRBD1 or TRBD2 (5 bases each). The V and J ends lost 8 bases and 1 base respectively, with 12 bases between them. Looked up from germline, CDR1 is MNHEY and CDR2 is SMNVEV (reference sequence). The length of the CDR3 is 14 residues. The CDR3 DNA reads TGTGCCAGCGTTGACAGCGGATCCTACAATGAGCAGTTCTTC. This sequence encodes CASVDSGSYNEQFF.

V usage is TRBV5-1 and J usage is TRBJ2-5, with D unclear. The CDR3 loop spans 13 amino acids. V gave up 0 bases and J gave up 3 bases, with 6 bases separating them. CDR1 is SGHRS, CDR2 YFSETQ, per germline. CDR3 DNA: TGCGCCAGCAGCTTGGCAGATAAAGAGACCCAGTACTTC. Translated, it gives CASSLADKETQYF.

This clonotype occurred many times. CDR3 sequence (DNA): TGCGCCAGCAGCATGTCGGGACAGGGTAATGAGCAGTTCTTC. Amino acid sequence: CASSMSGQGNEQFF. The chain carries TRBV5-1 and TRBJ2-1, with 9 bases identical to TRBD1. The CDR3 is 14 amino acids. Trimming removed 4 bases from V and 7 bases from J; junction bases left unmatched: 6. Germline V gene data show CDR1 as SGHRS and CDR2 as YFSETQ. Combining the CDR3 with reference TRBV5-1 and TRBJ2-1 gives the whole variable domain KAGVTQTPRYLIKTRGQQVTLSCSPISGHRSVSWYQQTPGQGLQFLFEYFSETQRNKGNFPGRFSGRQFSNSRSEMNVSTLELGDSALYLCASSMSGQGNEQFFGPGTRLTVL.

The V gene is TRBV18, the J gene TRBJ2-5, with D possibly being TRBD1 (6 bases). V lost 3 bases and J 13 bases, leaving 15 bases between the germline ends. The CDR3 loop spans 12 amino acids. Germline V gene sequence: CDR1 KGHSH, CDR2 LQKENI. Written as DNA, the CDR3 is TGTGCCAGCTCACCGTCGACAGGCGCCAGGTACTTC. Its protein is CASSPSTGARYF.

This clonotype was seen a handful of times. The V call is TRBV5-5, the J call TRBJ2-5; D might be TRBD1 (5 bases). Germline assignment: CDR1 SGHKS and CDR2 YYEKEE (reference sequence). Trimming shortened V by 5 bases and J by 0 bases, and 20 bases separated the two germline ends. The CDR3 has 17 residues. The CDR3 nucleotides are TGTGCCAGCAGACCCACCCCGTGGCAGGGCCACCAAGAGACCCAGTACTTC. This gives the protein CASRPTPWQGHQETQYF.

This clonotype has just a few counts. The rearrangement uses TRBV20-1 and TRBJ2-1; the D gene could be TRBD1 or TRBD2 (5 bases each). Germline V lookup: CDR1 DFQATT, CDR2 SNEGSKA (reference sequence). The CDR3 covers 14 residues. The germline V and J ends were trimmed by 6 bases and 2 bases, with 14 bases remaining between them. As DNA, the CDR3 is TGCAGTGCCGGTTCGGGGCCCCCCTACAATGAGCAGTTCTTC. It codes for CSAGSGPPYNEQFF.